This section outlines one T cell receptor beta chain sequence together with its context. The target antigen is unknown. Between the trimmed V and J ends, which lost 4 bases and 4 bases, there was a span of 13 bases. Germline values: CDR1 MNHNS, CDR2 SASEGT. The CDR3 covers 14 residues. Assay execution proceeded at the deep level. TCRdb keeps only in-frame clones here, not all; method: immunoSEQ multiplex PCR. The sample lists about 530,000 clones, about 95% occurring once. Donors comprised only Caucasian adults living in Nashville, Tennessee. This sample is drawn from a study of shared clonotypes between healthy human individuals. Overall study results and limits: Clonotype sharing among donors likely depends on sequencing depth.

This TCR was recovered from a woman aged 25 to 39 in good health. The J gene is TRBJ1-2, the V gene TRBV6-1, with no clear D. Sequenced input: naive CD4+ T cells sorted from blood. Subset described: CD45RA+ positively selected. The CDR3 spells CASSVGLTLYGYTF. The CDR3 bases are TGTGCCAGCAGTGTCGGACTAACCCTCTATGGCTACACCTTC.